Listed below are T cell receptor beta chains from one sample, sequenced in a study of cytomegalovirus exposure and HLA in healthy donors. The protocol was immunoSEQ multiplex PCR, while the TCRdb copy is restricted to in-frame clones and leaves out a portion. There are 150,000 to 200,000 clones in the sample; around three quarters occur only once, and 1.5% to 2% lies in the top ten. The sequencing sample was made of PBMCs. These receptors all stem from a man younger than 45 in good health and CMV-seronegative. Both conserved end residues are part of each CDR3. The order of the fields is clone size, J gene, D gene, V gene, CDR3 DNA, CDR3 protein. D genes are given only for firm matches. The size field is filled for only some rows; it gives once, few, many or a size class.

size: once; J: TRBJ2-1; D: TRBD1; V: TRBV5-1; DNA: TGCGCCAGCAGCTTGGCCCCGACAGGGGGTTCGAACAATGAGCAGTTCTTC; CDR3: CASSLAPTGGSNNEQFF
size: NA; J: TRBJ1-5; D: TRBD1; V: TRBV27; DNA: TGTGCCAGCAGTTCGACAGGGGCGGTTTATAGCAATCAGCCCCAGCATTTT; CDR3: CASSSTGAVYSNQPQHF
size: NA; J: TRBJ1-2; D: NA; V: TRBV19; DNA: TGTGCCAGTAGTATAGTTCTATTTCCTAACTATGGCTACACCTTC; CDR3: CASSIVLFPNYGYTF
size: NA; J: TRBJ2-7; D: TRBD1; V: TRBV27; DNA: TGTGCCAGCAACACACGGACAGGGGGCGTGGGGGAGCAGTACTTC; CDR3: CASNTRTGGVGEQYF
size: NA; J: TRBJ1-2; D: TRBD1; V: TRBV7-9; DNA: TGTGCCAGCAGCTCACCGACAGGGTCTAACTATGGCTACACCTTC; CDR3: CASSSPTGSNYGYTF
size: NA; J: TRBJ2-3; D: TRBD2; V: TRBV4-2; DNA: TGTGCCAGCAGCCAAGAGATAGCGGGAGGCACAGATACGCAGTATTTT; CDR3: CASSQEIAGGTDTQYF
size: once; J: TRBJ2-3; D: TRBD2; V: TRBV7-6; DNA: TGTGCCAGCAGCTTAGTGTCTAGCGGGAGAGGGATGCTTGTCACAGATACGCAGTATTTT; CDR3: CASSLVSSGRGMLVTDTQYF
size: NA; J: TRBJ2-3; D: TRBD2; V: TRBV5-1; DNA: TGCGCCAGCAGCCAATGGACTAGCGGGGCAGAGGATACGCAGTATTTT; CDR3: CASSQWTSGAEDTQYF
size: NA; J: TRBJ1-1; D: NA; V: TRBV28; DNA: TGTGCCAGCAGTTCCACCGGGGGGATTACTGAAGCTTTCTTT; CDR3: CASSSTGGITEAFF
size: NA; J: TRBJ2-3; D: NA; V: TRBV7-9; DNA: TGTGCCAGCAGCTTAGGTTCAGGAATGACAGATACGCAGTATTTT; CDR3: CASSLGSGMTDTQYF
size: NA; J: TRBJ2-7; D: NA; V: TRBV7-9; DNA: TGTGCCAGCAGCGTTCGGGATTACGAGCAGTACTTC; CDR3: CASSVRDYEQYF
size: few; J: TRBJ2-5; D: TRBD2; V: TRBV5-1; DNA: TGCGCCAGCAGCGGGAAGACTAGCGTCCAAGAGACCCAGTACTTC; CDR3: CASSGKTSVQETQYF
size: NA; J: TRBJ2-1; D: TRBD2; V: TRBV6-5; DNA: TGTGCCAGCAGTTACTCGCTGCTAGCGGATTACAATGAGCAGTTCTTC; CDR3: CASSYSLLADYNEQFF
size: NA; J: TRBJ2-1; D: TRBD2; V: TRBV29-1; DNA: TGCAGCGTTGTATGGACTAGCGGGAGTTTTGAGCAGTTCTTC; CDR3: CSVVWTSGSFEQFF
size: NA; J: TRBJ2-1; D: NA; V: TRBV7-9; DNA: TGTGCCAGCAGCAAAGGACCGAGGGACAATGAGCAGTTCTTC; CDR3: CASSKGPRDNEQFF
size: NA; J: TRBJ2-7; D: TRBD2; V: TRBV9; DNA: TGTGCCAGCAGCCCCGGGACTAGCGGCTTGTCAAACTACGAGCAGTACTTC; CDR3: CASSPGTSGLSNYEQYF
size: NA; J: TRBJ2-3; D: NA; V: TRBV6-1; DNA: TGTGCCAGCAGTGTAACAGGTTACACAGATACGCAGTATTTT; CDR3: CASSVTGYTDTQYF
size: few; J: TRBJ1-5; D: TRBD1; V: TRBV5-1; DNA: TGCGCCAGCAGCGACGGGACAGCAGGGAATCAGCCCCAGCATTTT; CDR3: CASSDGTAGNQPQHF
size: NA; J: TRBJ2-7; D: NA; V: TRBV5-4; DNA: TGTGCCAGCAGCTTGGGGAGGGGACGGGGAGTGAGCGAGCAGTACTTC; CDR3: CASSLGRGRGVSEQYF
size: few; J: TRBJ1-5; D: NA; V: TRBV6-1; DNA: TGTGCCAGCAGTGCTCAGACACCCGTTACAGGACAGCCCCAGCATTTT; CDR3: CASSAQTPVTGQPQHF
size: NA; J: TRBJ2-4; D: NA; V: TRBV5-4; DNA: TGTGCCAGCAGCTTGGGGGGCGCGGGAACGGACAAAAACATTCAGTACTTC; CDR3: CASSLGGAGTDKNIQYF
size: NA; J: TRBJ2-2; D: TRBD2; V: TRBV4-1; DNA: TGCGCCAGCAGCCAAACTCCTAGCGGGAGAGCCGGGGAGCTGTTTTTT; CDR3: CASSQTPSGRAGELFF
size: once; J: TRBJ1-5; D: NA; V: TRBV4-1; DNA: TGCGCCAGCAGCCGGTTCGAGCCAGGGCCCCAGCATTTT; CDR3: CASSRFEPGPQHF
size: NA; J: TRBJ1-2; D: NA; V: TRBV5-1; DNA: TGCGCCAGCAGCTTCCCGGGGTCCTATGGCTACACCTTC; CDR3: CASSFPGSYGYTF
size: once; J: TRBJ2-7; D: NA; V: TRBV4-1; DNA: TGCGCCAGCAGCCAATCCCTCCCCGACAGGAGATTTTACGAGCAGTACTTC; CDR3: CASSQSLPDRRFYEQYF
size: NA; J: TRBJ1-1; D: TRBD1; V: TRBV30; DNA: TGTGCCTGGAGTTCCTCACCCGCGACAGGGGTTCACACTGAAGCTTTCTTT; CDR3: CAWSSSPATGVHTEAFF
size: NA; J: TRBJ2-1; D: TRBD1; V: TRBV15; DNA: TGTGCCACCACCCCGGGGACAGGGGGCGATGAGCAGTTCTTC; CDR3: CATTPGTGGDEQFF
size: few; J: TRBJ2-1; D: NA; V: TRBV19; DNA: TGTGCCAGTAGTCAGGGCTCCTACAATGAGCAGTTCTTC; CDR3: CASSQGSYNEQFF
size: NA; J: TRBJ2-3; D: TRBD2; V: TRBV9; DNA: TGTGCCAGCAGCGACGAGGGGTCTAGCGGGAGCAAAGATACGCAGTATTTT; CDR3: CASSDEGSSGSKDTQYF
size: NA; J: TRBJ2-7; D: NA; V: TRBV28; DNA: TGTGCCAGCAGTACAACACCCGAGCAGTACTTC; CDR3: CASSTTPEQYF
size: NA; J: TRBJ2-5; D: NA; V: TRBV7-8; DNA: TGTGCCAGCAGCTTAGCGCGGCCGTTTCAAGAGACCCAGTACTTC; CDR3: CASSLARPFQETQYF
size: NA; J: TRBJ1-5; D: NA; V: TRBV7-6; DNA: TGTGCCAGCAGCTGGACAGATAGCAATCAGCCCCAGCATTTT; CDR3: CASSWTDSNQPQHF
size: NA; J: TRBJ1-2; D: NA; V: TRBV5-1; DNA: TGCGCCAGCAGCTTGGGGCAGAACTATGGCTACACCTTC; CDR3: CASSLGQNYGYTF
size: few; J: TRBJ1-1; D: NA; V: TRBV11-2; DNA: TGTGCCAGCAGCCTGACAGCCTTTGAAGCTTTCTTT; CDR3: CASSLTAFEAFF
size: NA; J: TRBJ1-1; D: TRBD1; V: TRBV6-1; DNA: TGTGCCAGCAGCGACAGGGGTGGCACTGAAGCTTTCTTT; CDR3: CASSDRGGTEAFF
size: NA; J: TRBJ2-1; D: NA; V: TRBV11-3; DNA: TGTGCCAGCAGTGAGGCCTCCTACAATGAGCAGTTCTTC; CDR3: CASSEASYNEQFF
size: NA; J: TRBJ1-2; D: NA; V: TRBV4-1; DNA: TGCGCCAGCAGCCAACCGACAGGAATTAACTATGGCTACACCTTC; CDR3: CASSQPTGINYGYTF
size: once; J: TRBJ2-5; D: TRBD1; V: TRBV6-1; DNA: TGTGCCAGCAGTGATAGAGGGGGCCCCGGGGAGACCCAGTACTTC; CDR3: CASSDRGGPGETQYF
size: NA; J: TRBJ2-5; D: NA; V: TRBV28; DNA: TGTGCCAGCAGCCAATCTACGGAGACCCAGTACTTC; CDR3: CASSQSTETQYF
size: once; J: TRBJ2-3; D: TRBD2; V: TRBV5-1; DNA: TGCGCCAGCAGTCCCAGGACTAGCGGATCCACAGATACGCAGTATTTT; CDR3: CASSPRTSGSTDTQYF
size: NA; J: TRBJ2-7; D: TRBD1; V: TRBV5-1; DNA: TGCGCCAGCAGCACCAACAGGGGACCTACCTACGAGCAGTACTTC; CDR3: CASSTNRGPTYEQYF
size: NA; J: TRBJ2-7; D: NA; V: TRBV27; DNA: TGTGCCAGTTCACCGGGACACCTCTACGAGCAGTACTTC; CDR3: CASSPGHLYEQYF
size: few; J: TRBJ2-1; D: TRBD2; V: TRBV6-4; DNA: TGTGCCAGCAGTGACTCGACTAGCGGTCACAATGAGCAGTTCTTC; CDR3: CASSDSTSGHNEQFF
size: NA; J: TRBJ2-1; D: NA; V: TRBV5-1; DNA: TGCGCCAGCAGCTTGGAAGGGGACAATGAGCAGTTCTTC; CDR3: CASSLEGDNEQFF
size: NA; J: TRBJ1-3; D: NA; V: TRBV6-5; DNA: TGTGCCAGCAGTTACTCGTCAGGAAACTCTGGAAACACCATATATTTT; CDR3: CASSYSSGNSGNTIYF
size: once; J: TRBJ2-1; D: TRBD2; V: TRBV4-1; DNA: TGCGCCAGCAGCCACCCGGGACTAAGCGACAATGAGCAGTTCTTC; CDR3: CASSHPGLSDNEQFF
size: once; J: TRBJ2-7; D: TRBD2; V: TRBV6-5; DNA: TGTGCCAGCGCAGGGAGCGGGAGTTTGATGTACGAGCAGTACTTC; CDR3: CASAGSGSLMYEQYF
size: NA; J: TRBJ2-1; D: NA; V: TRBV13; DNA: TGTGCCAGCTTACACTCCGGAGCGGTCGGGGAGCAGTTCTTC; CDR3: CASLHSGAVGEQFF
size: NA; J: TRBJ2-3; D: NA; V: TRBV5-6; DNA: TGTGCCAGCAGCGGGGCTAGCACAGATACGCAGTATTTT; CDR3: CASSGASTDTQYF
size: NA; J: TRBJ1-6; D: NA; V: TRBV19; DNA: TGTGCCAGTAGTAGGAGTAATTCACCCCTCCACTTT; CDR3: CASSRSNSPLHF
size: NA; J: TRBJ2-3; D: NA; V: TRBV2; DNA: TGTGCCAGCTGCCCTGAACTTAGCAGCCCAGATACGCAGTATTTT; CDR3: CASCPELSSPDTQYF
size: NA; J: TRBJ1-1; D: NA; V: TRBV5-1; DNA: TGCGCCAGCATAGGGGCCTCTGGCACTGAAGCTTTCTTT; CDR3: CASIGASGTEAFF
size: once; J: TRBJ2-1; D: NA; V: TRBV7-9; DNA: TGTGCCAGCAGCTTAGCGGGGAGCTCCTACAATGAGCAGTTCTTC; CDR3: CASSLAGSSYNEQFF
size: NA; J: TRBJ2-1; D: TRBD2; V: TRBV30; DNA: TGTGCCTGGAGTGGGCGGACTAGCGGGACCCGATCCCACAATGAGCAGTTCTTC; CDR3: CAWSGRTSGTRSHNEQFF
size: NA; J: TRBJ2-1; D: NA; V: TRBV29-1; DNA: TGCAGCGTTGTATGGGTACAGGGCAACTACAATGAGCAGTTCTTC; CDR3: CSVVWVQGNYNEQFF
size: once; J: TRBJ2-1; D: TRBD2; V: TRBV19; DNA: TGTGCCAGTAGTAAGGGACTAGCGGGAGGGCGCAATGAGCAGTTCTTC; CDR3: CASSKGLAGGRNEQFF
size: NA; J: TRBJ1-6; D: NA; V: TRBV5-1; DNA: TGCGCCAGCAGCCCATATTCGAACGTACTTCATTCACCCCTCCACTTT; CDR3: CASSPYSNVLHSPLHF